The rows below give T cell receptor beta chains drawn from one sample of a study of T cell responses to AZD1222 COVID-19 vaccine. Repertoires were generated with immunoSEQ multiplex PCR, while TCRdb's copy carries only in-frame clones and drops some. The table has just under 90,000 clones, just over 85% seen once; the top ten hold about a tenth. Sequencing was performed on peripheral blood, taken on day 0 of MenACWY control vaccination. The origin of the receptors is an adult in good health. CDR3s include the opening cysteine and the closing phenylalanine or tryptophan. The order of the fields is J gene, D gene, V gene, clone size, CDR3 protein, CDR3 DNA. The D gene is left open where the match is weak. Only some rows state a clone size, as once, few, many or a class for expanded clones.

J: TRBJ1-5; D: -; V: TRBV4-1; size: -; CDR3: CASSFRIKGDQPQHF; DNA: TGCGCCAGCAGCTTTAGGATAAAGGGTGACCAGCCCCAGCATTTT
J: TRBJ1-1; D: TRBD1; V: TRBV5-4; size: -; CDR3: CASSFTGDTEAFF; DNA: TGTGCCAGCAGCTTCACAGGGGACACTGAAGCTTTCTTT
J: TRBJ2-3; D: -; V: TRBV19; size: few; CDR3: CASSMGHPITDTQYF; DNA: TGTGCCAGTAGTATGGGACACCCGATCACAGATACGCAGTATTTT
J: TRBJ2-1; D: TRBD2; V: TRBV6-5; size: -; CDR3: CASRTSGSNEQFF; DNA: TGTGCCAGCCGGACTAGCGGGTCGAATGAGCAGTTCTTC
J: TRBJ2-5; D: TRBD2; V: TRBV19; size: -; CDR3: CASSMELAGGQETQYF; DNA: TGTGCCAGTAGTATGGAACTAGCGGGGGGGCAAGAGACCCAGTACTTC
J: TRBJ1-4; D: -; V: TRBV5-5; size: -; CDR3: CASSLYGATNEKLFF; DNA: TGTGCCAGCAGCTTGTATGGTGCAACTAATGAAAAACTGTTTTTT
J: TRBJ1-1; D: -; V: TRBV6-4; size: -; CDR3: CASSPGPMNTEAFF; DNA: TGTGCCAGCAGTCCGGGACCCATGAACACTGAAGCTTTCTTT
J: TRBJ2-2; D: -; V: TRBV15; size: -; CDR3: CATSRDKNTGELFF; DNA: TGTGCCACCAGCAGGGATAAGAACACCGGGGAGCTGTTTTTT
J: TRBJ1-5; D: -; V: TRBV12-5; size: -; CDR3: CASGWGNQPQHF; DNA: TGTGCTAGTGGTTGGGGCAATCAGCCCCAGCATTTT
J: TRBJ1-1; D: -; V: TRBV9; size: -; CDR3: CASRAGAMNTEAFF; DNA: TGTGCCAGCCGGGCCGGGGCCATGAACACTGAAGCTTTCTTT
J: TRBJ1-1; D: -; V: TRBV7-2; size: -; CDR3: CASRENLNTEAFF; DNA: TGTGCCAGCAGGGAGAATTTGAACACTGAAGCTTTCTTT
J: TRBJ1-1; D: -; V: TRBV2; size: -; CDR3: CASSEEQMNTEAFF; DNA: TGTGCCAGCAGTGAGGAACAGATGAACACTGAAGCTTTCTTT
J: TRBJ2-7; D: -; V: TRBV6-5; size: -; CDR3: CASRETGLSEQYF; DNA: TGTGCCAGCAGGGAGACAGGTCTGAGTGAGCAGTACTTC
J: TRBJ2-3; D: -; V: TRBV7-2; size: -; CDR3: CASSLIRSSTDTQYF; DNA: TGTGCCAGCAGCTTAATCAGGTCTAGCACAGATACGCAGTATTTT
J: TRBJ1-1; D: -; V: TRBV19; size: -; CDR3: CASRGQGLTEAFF; DNA: TGTGCCAGTAGAGGGCAGGGTCTGACTGAAGCTTTCTTT
J: TRBJ1-2; D: -; V: TRBV4-2; size: few; CDR3: CASSQGLRGANYGYTF; DNA: TGTGCCAGCAGCCAGGGACTACGAGGGGCTAACTATGGCTACACCTTC
J: TRBJ1-4; D: TRBD1; V: TRBV6-1; size: few; CDR3: CASSEGQGFEKLFF; DNA: TGTGCCAGCAGTGAAGGACAGGGGTTTGAAAAACTGTTTTTT
J: TRBJ2-7; D: TRBD2; V: TRBV5-1; size: -; CDR3: CASSLRASGTYEQYF; DNA: TGCGCCAGCAGCTTGCGCGCTAGCGGGACCTACGAGCAGTACTTC
J: TRBJ1-5; D: -; V: TRBV5-6; size: once; CDR3: CASSLSPNDQPQHF; DNA: TGTGCCAGCAGCTTGTCACCGAACGATCAGCCCCAGCATTTT
J: TRBJ1-5; D: TRBD1; V: TRBV5-1; size: few; CDR3: CASSSGQGSQPQHF; DNA: TGCGCCAGCAGCTCGGGACAGGGGAGTCAGCCCCAGCATTTT
J: TRBJ2-1; D: -; V: TRBV20-1; size: -; CDR3: CSARDSNEQFF; DNA: TGCAGTGCAAGAGACAGTAATGAGCAGTTCTTC
J: TRBJ1-1; D: -; V: TRBV11-2; size: -; CDR3: CASSLVRRNTEAFF; DNA: TGTGCCAGCAGCTTAGTTCGGAGGAACACTGAAGCTTTCTTT
J: TRBJ1-1; D: -; V: TRBV28; size: -; CDR3: CASSSLATEAFF; DNA: TGTGCCAGCAGCTCCCTAGCGACTGAAGCTTTCTTT
J: TRBJ1-6; D: -; V: TRBV9; size: -; CDR3: CASSVEKSQNSPLHF; DNA: TGTGCCAGCAGCGTAGAAAAGAGTCAGAATTCACCCCTCCACTTT
J: TRBJ1-6; D: -; V: TRBV11-2; size: -; CDR3: CASSLDQGKSPLHF; DNA: TGTGCCAGCAGCTTAGATCAGGGGAAGTCACCCCTCCACTTT
J: TRBJ1-3; D: -; V: TRBV5-1; size: once; CDR3: CASSGGDPRSGNTIYF; DNA: TGCGCCAGCAGCGGGGGGGACCCTCGGTCTGGAAACACCATATATTTT
J: TRBJ2-2; D: TRBD2; V: TRBV7-7; size: -; CDR3: CASSSVGITGLAIFLNTGELFF; DNA: TGTGCCAGCAGCTCGGTAGGCATCACGGGACTAGCAATCTTCCTGAACACCGGGGAGCTGTTTTTT
J: TRBJ2-1; D: TRBD2; V: TRBV3-1/TRBV3-2; size: -; CDR3: CASSQRAGGSYNEQFF; DNA: TGTGCCAGCAGCCAAAGGGCGGGGGGGTCCTACAATGAGCAGTTCTTC
J: TRBJ2-2; D: -; V: TRBV11-3; size: once; CDR3: CASSLESPGTGELFF; DNA: TGTGCCAGCAGCTTAGAATCCCCGGGGACCGGGGAGCTGTTTTTT
J: TRBJ2-5; D: TRBD1; V: TRBV6-5; size: -; CDR3: CASTGQGSETQYF; DNA: TGTGCCAGCACAGGACAGGGATCCGAGACCCAGTACTTC
J: TRBJ1-1; D: TRBD1; V: TRBV14; size: few; CDR3: CASSRRTGSMNTEAFF; DNA: TGTGCCAGCAGCCGCCGGACAGGGTCAATGAACACTGAAGCTTTCTTT
J: TRBJ1-4; D: -; V: TRBV4-2; size: -; CDR3: CASSQTGSDDEKLFF; DNA: TGTGCCAGCAGCCAAACAGGGAGCGACGACGAAAAACTGTTTTTT
J: TRBJ1-2; D: -; V: TRBV25-1; size: once; CDR3: CASSGSYSYGYTF; DNA: TGTGCCAGCAGTGGTTCCTACTCGTATGGCTACACCTTC
J: TRBJ1-2; D: -; V: TRBV24-1; size: -; CDR3: CATSSTVNYGYTF; DNA: TGTGCCACCAGTAGTACAGTTAACTATGGCTACACCTTC
J: TRBJ1-1; D: -; V: TRBV27; size: -; CDR3: CASSLETGTKAFF; DNA: TGTGCCAGCAGTTTAGAAACCGGGACAAAAGCTTTCTTT
J: TRBJ2-7; D: TRBD1; V: TRBV2; size: -; CDR3: CASSDGQASYEQYF; DNA: TGTGCCAGCAGTGATGGACAGGCCTCCTACGAGCAGTACTTC
J: TRBJ1-1; D: -; V: TRBV5-6; size: -; CDR3: CASSRNDRLNTEAFF; DNA: TGTGCCAGCAGCCGAAATGACAGGTTGAACACTGAAGCTTTCTTT
J: TRBJ1-2; D: -; V: TRBV5-1; size: few; CDR3: CASTPGQAFYGYTF; DNA: TGCGCCAGCACCCCGGGACAAGCGTTCTATGGCTACACCTTC
J: TRBJ2-2; D: TRBD2; V: TRBV9; size: -; CDR3: CASSAREVGGPGELFF; DNA: TGTGCCAGCAGCGCCCGGGAGGTGGGAGGACCCGGGGAGCTGTTTTTT
J: TRBJ1-5; D: -; V: TRBV5-5; size: few; CDR3: CASSLVLGPNQPQHF; DNA: TGTGCCAGCAGCTTGGTTTTGGGACCTAATCAGCCCCAGCATTTT
J: TRBJ2-2; D: TRBD1; V: TRBV7-9; size: -; CDR3: CASSPGTGTGELFF; DNA: TGTGCCAGCAGCCCAGGGACAGGGACCGGGGAGCTGTTTTTT
J: TRBJ1-6; D: -; V: TRBV5-6; size: few; CDR3: CASSLFLHNSPLHF; DNA: TGTGCCAGCAGCTTGTTCTTGCACAATTCACCCCTCCACTTT